This T cell receptor beta chain was identified during a study of HIV-infected patients and healthy controls. TCRdb reprocessed the 5' RACE reads via MiXCR and lists one record per CDR3 protein. The sample lists about 64,000 distinct CDR3 sequences, 15% to 20% seen once, with approximately 1.5% in the top ten. CDR3 length: 14 amino acids. J was trimmed by 2 bases and V by 8 bases; bases with no gene match: 7. Germline loops: CDR1 LGHDT, CDR2 YNNKEL (reference sequence). V gene TRBV3-1 combines with J gene TRBJ2-5; 8 bases map to TRBD2. This receptor was obtained from a human donor in good health. Sequencing used CD4+ T cells from blood. CDR3 DNA: TGTGCCAGCTCCCCGGGGGGGTTACAAGAGACCCAGTACTTC. This encodes CASSPGGLQETQYF.